One and the same sample provided the 18 T cell receptor beta chains below, sequenced in a study of T cell responses to AZD1222 COVID-19 vaccine. Only in-frame clones appear in the TCRdb table, and some are missing; sequencing was by immunoSEQ multiplex PCR. In the table there are 99,000 or so clones, over 75% of which are singletons. Here the sequenced sample was peripheral blood, taken on day 0 of AZD1222 vaccination. The receptors derive from an adult in good health.

In its sample, this clone was seen a few times. The chain links TRBV19 to TRBJ1-3; D is undetermined. The V end lost 4 bases, the J end lost 0 bases, and 4 bases lay between the germline ends. Germline V gene sequence: CDR1 LNHDA, CDR2 SQIVND (reference sequence). There are 13 residues in the CDR3. CDR3 DNA: TGTGCCAGTAGTACCTACTCTGGAAACACCATATATTTT. Translation gives CASSTYSGNTIYF.

V is TRBV5-1 and J is TRBJ2-5, with 8 bases that match TRBD2. CDR3 length: 16 residues. Germline values: CDR1 SGHRS, CDR2 YFSETQ. Trimming at V came to 1 base and at J to 1 base, leaving 6 bases not matched to a gene. CDR3 coding DNA: TGCGCCAGCAGCTTGCGGCTAGCGGGCCCCCAAGAGACCCAGTACTTC. Its translation is CASSLRLAGPQETQYF.

The V gene is TRBV20-1, the J gene TRBJ1-2; D remains ambiguous. The CDR3 spans 11 residues. CDR1 and CDR2 from the germline V gene are DFQATT and SNEGSKA (reference sequence). Trimming removed 7 bases from V and 3 bases from J, with 9 bases in between. The CDR3 sequence: CSDRLHYGYTF. The CDR3 nucleotides read TGCAGTGATCGGCTCCACTATGGCTACACCTTC.

The chain recombines TRBV27 with TRBJ2-7, with TRBD2 matching over 11 bases. The CDR3 length is 13 residues. CDR1 MNHEY and CDR2 SMNVEV come from the germline V gene (reference sequence). Germline trimming cut 8 bases from V and 4 bases from J; bases unmatched to any gene: 4. CDR3 in DNA: TGTGCCAGCGCGACTAGCGGGATTTACGAGCAGTACTTC. Its translation: CASATSGIYEQYF.

V and J are TRBV14 and TRBJ1-1, with D unresolved. The V and J ends lost 7 bases and 2 bases respectively, with 11 bases between them. The CDR3 contains 13 residues. Germline loops: CDR1 SGHDN, CDR2 FVKESK. The CDR3 loop reads CASNPLLNTEAFF. The CDR3 region has the DNA TGTGCCAGCAACCCGCTTCTTAACACTGAAGCTTTCTTT.

In its sample, this clone was seen a few times. The chain recombines TRBV15 with TRBJ2-2; D call uncertain. The V and J ends lost 3 bases and 3 bases respectively, with 14 bases between them. This CDR3 comprises 16 residues. CDR1 and CDR2 (germline): LNHNV, YYDKDF (reference sequence). The CDR3 nucleotides are TGTGCCACCAGCAGGGATAAACTAATGGACACCGGGGAGCTGTTTTTT. Its translation is CATSRDKLMDTGELFF.

The J gene is TRBJ2-1, the V gene TRBV5-4, with 14 bases matching TRBD2. Germline trimming cut 3 bases from V and 8 bases from J; bases unmatched to any gene: 4. Germline-derived CDR1 and CDR2 are SGHNT and YYREEE (reference sequence). This CDR3 has 15 residues. Here the CDR3 reads CASSWGTSGSYEQFF. The CDR3, as DNA: TGTGCCAGCAGCTGGGGGACTAGCGGGAGTTATGAGCAGTTCTTC. Based on the CDR3 plus reference TRBV5-4 and TRBJ2-1, the full variable domain is ETGVTQSPTHLIKTRGQQVTLRCSSQSGHNTVSWYQQALGQGPQFIFQYYREEENGRGNFPPRFSGLQFPNYSSELNVNALELDDSALYLCASSWGTSGSYEQFFGPGTRLTVL.

V usage is TRBV15 and J usage is TRBJ2-6; the match to TRBD1 covers 7 bases. Germline V CDR1 and CDR2: LNHNV, YYDKDF (reference sequence). The ends lost 1 base at V and 0 bases at J; junction bases unmatched: 3. The CDR3 is 17 residues long. In DNA form, the CDR3 reads TGTGCCACCAGCAGAGGAGGGGGCCTCTCTGGGGCCAACGTCCTGACTTTC. Translation gives CATSRGGGLSGANVLTF.

The rearrangement joins TRBV4-2 to TRBJ2-1; 9 bases are a match to TRBD1. The CDR3 has 16 residues. Trimming removed 1 base from V and 9 bases from J; junction bases left unmatched: 10. Germline CDR1 and CDR2: LGHNA and YNFKEQ. CDR3 DNA sequence: TGTGCCAGCAGCCAAGCATTTCGGGACAGGGCTTTTGAGCAGTTCTTC. Protein sequence: CASSQAFRDRAFEQFF.

V usage is TRBV28 and J usage is TRBJ2-7; no clear D gene. The CDR3 is made up of 11 amino acids. Germline lookup yields CDR1 MDHEN and CDR2 SYDVKM. V was pared by 3 bases and J by 3 bases, with 3 bases between. The CDR3 DNA reads as TGTGCCAGCAGTTTGAACTACGAGCAGTACTTC. Translating gives CASSLNYEQYF.

In its sample, this clone was seen once. The V gene is TRBV18, the J gene TRBJ2-7; a weak D match, TRBD1 (6 bases). Germline CDR1 and CDR2: KGHSH and LQKENI. The CDR3 sequence is 14 residues long. V lost 1 base, J lost 4 bases, and 11 bases lay in between. Here the CDR3 reads CASSPLGTQYEQYF. For the CDR3, the DNA is TGTGCCAGCTCACCACTTGGGACACAATACGAGCAGTACTTC.

This chain uses TRBV6-5 with TRBJ1-2; 8 nucleotides agree with TRBD1. Germline CDR1 is MNHEY and CDR2 is SVGAGI. V lost 2 bases, J lost 0 bases, and 5 bases stayed unmatched. This CDR3 contains 16 residues. CDR3 residues: CASSYQQGASNYGYTF. For the CDR3, the DNA is TGTGCCAGCAGTTACCAGCAGGGGGCATCTAACTATGGCTACACCTTC.

CDR3 nucleotides: TGTGCCAGCAGTTTAGACCAAGTTCGGGGCTACACCTTC. Translated: CASSLDQVRGYTF. The chain combines TRBV28 with TRBJ1-2; D gene ambiguous. This CDR3 has 13 residues. CDR1 is MDHEN, CDR2 SYDVKM, per germline. Trimming shortened V by 2 bases and J by 8 bases, and 12 bases separated the two germline ends.

The chain links TRBV28 to TRBJ1-1, with D hard to call. There are 14 residues in the CDR3. The germline V gene encodes CDR1 MDHEN and CDR2 SYDVKM. V was pared by 9 bases and J by 3 bases, with 17 bases between. The CDR3 nucleotides read TGTGCCAGTCATATCGGCAGTTGGGACACTGAAGCTTTCTTT. Protein sequence: CASHIGSWDTEAFF. The whole variable domain, remainder taken from reference TRBV28 and TRBJ1-1, is DVKVTQSSRYLVKRTGEKVFLECVQDMDHENMFWYRQDPGLGLRLIYFSYDVKMKEKGDIPEGYSVSREKKERFSLILESASTNQTSMYLCASHIGSWDTEAFFGQGTRLTVV.

V usage is TRBV7-2 and J usage is TRBJ1-6; tentatively, D is TRBD1 (5 bases). The CDR3 is 16 residues long. The germline CDR1 and CDR2 sequences are SGHTA and FQGNSA. The V end lost 1 base, the J end lost 4 bases, and 11 bases lay between the germline ends. CDR3 residues: CASSLGQRSYNSPLHF. In DNA form, the CDR3 reads TGTGCCAGCAGCTTAGGACAGAGAAGTTATAATTCACCCCTCCACTTT.

The chain employs TRBV29-1 and TRBJ2-5, with no clear D. The CDR3 totals 12 residues. CDR1 SQVTM and CDR2 ANQGSEA come from the germline V gene. The V gene lost 5 bases and the J gene lost 7 bases, with 14 bases spanning the gap. In nucleotides, the CDR3 is TGCAGCGTTTCCGACGGCTTGGGGACCCAGTACTTC. Protein product: CSVSDGLGTQYF.

This chain uses TRBV10-1 with TRBJ2-3, with unresolved D. The CDR3 runs 15 residues. The ends were cut back, 3 bases at V and 0 bases at J, with 10 bases in the middle. Germline V gene lookup returns CDR1 WNHNN and CDR2 SYGVQD (reference sequence). In DNA, the CDR3 is TGCGCCAGCAGTGATTCGCGTCCTAGCACAGATACGCAGTATTTT. Its protein product is CASSDSRPSTDTQYF.

This chain joins TRBV6-5 and TRBJ2-7; either TRBD1 or TRBD2 may fit D (5 bases each). This CDR3 comprises 14 residues. Per germline, CDR1 MNHEY and CDR2 SVGAGI. The germline V and J ends were trimmed by 6 bases and 2 bases, with 14 bases remaining between them. The CDR3 DNA sequence: TGTGCCAGCAGACAAGGGACGGAAACCTACGAGCAGTACTTC. Amino acids: CASRQGTETYEQYF.